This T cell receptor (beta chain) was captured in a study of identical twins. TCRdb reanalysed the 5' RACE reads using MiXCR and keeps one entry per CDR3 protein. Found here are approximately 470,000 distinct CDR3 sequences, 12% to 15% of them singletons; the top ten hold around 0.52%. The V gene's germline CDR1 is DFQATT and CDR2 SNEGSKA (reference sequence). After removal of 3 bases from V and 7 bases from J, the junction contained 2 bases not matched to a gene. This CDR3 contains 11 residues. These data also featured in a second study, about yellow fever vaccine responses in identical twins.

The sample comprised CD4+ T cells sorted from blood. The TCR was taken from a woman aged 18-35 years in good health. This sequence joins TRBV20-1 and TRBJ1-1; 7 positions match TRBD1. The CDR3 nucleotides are TGCAGTGCTAGGGACAGGCATGAAGCTTTCTTT. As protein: CSARDRHEAFF.